This T cell receptor (beta chain) was recorded in a study of T cell clones after liver transplantation. Study-wide background: Post-transplant blood was tracked for graft-donor-reactive T cell clones identified in a pre-transplant mixed lymphocyte reaction. Draws occurred before transplant, before withdrawal, and after complete or failed withdrawal.

The protocol was immunoSEQ multiplex PCR, while the TCRdb copy is restricted to in-frame clones and leaves out a portion. The sample includes 20,000 to 25,000 clones, 78% of them seen just once. Germline-derived CDR1 and CDR2 are SGHTA and FQGTGA. Between the trimmed V and J ends, which lost 5 bases and 7 bases, there was a span of 12 bases. The CDR3 has 13 residues. Whole-study findings and limits: Conclusions were preliminary, with small, heterogeneous patient groups.

Thawed unstimulated PBMCs were FACS-sorted by CD3, CD4 and CD8 into two populations. As regards this clone: The antigen is undetermined.

The V gene is TRBV7-3, the J gene TRBJ2-1, with D perhaps TRBD2 (6 bases). This TCR came from a human patient who received a liver transplant. These T cells may partly come from the graft donor. The sequencing here drew on CD8+ T cells from blood, taken approximately 54 months after liver transplant. CDR3 sequence: CASSKGAGNEQFF. The DNA for the CDR3 is TGTGCCAGCAGCAAAGGCGCGGGAAATGAGCAGTTCTTC.